This TCR beta chain is from a study of T cells in Graves' hyperthyroidism and ophthalmopathy. Findings and limits, study-wide: Stable hyperthyroidism was separated from ophthalmopathy by a model based on 13 V-J features.

In this sample, this clonotype turned up many times. Its cognate antigen is unknown. TCR beta CDR3 regions were amplified from RNA transcripts. A first-round RT-PCR of the TCR CDR3 used the HTBI primer set. TCRdb re-called the multiplex PCR reads through MiXCR, storing one row per CDR3 protein. Of hundreds of thousands of distinct CDR3 sequences in the sample, roughly a quarter were seen once. The TCR was taken from a woman aged 25 to 39 with Graves' ophthalmopathy. The sample taken for sequencing was blood.

CDR3 DNA sequence: TGTGCCAGCACCCCCCGGTTTCAGGGGAACTATGGCTACACCTTC. This translates into CASTPRFQGNYGYTF. The gene calls are TRBV7-2 and TRBJ1-2; weak D call: TRBD1 (6 bases). The CDR3 has 15 residues. V shed 7 bases and J shed 2 bases, with 17 bases lying between them. CDR1 and CDR2 from the germline V gene are SGHTA and FQGNSA. The whole variable domain, remainder taken from reference TRBV7-2 and TRBJ1-2, is GAGVSQSPSNKVTEKGKDVELRCDPISGHTALYWYRQSLGQGLEFLIYFQGNSAPDKSGLPSDRFSAERTGGSVSTLTIQRTQQEDSAVYLCASTPRFQGNYGYTFGSGTRLTVV.